The subject of this entry is one T cell receptor beta chain. What it binds is not known. The table came from immunoSEQ multiplex PCR; TCRdb's copy has only in-frame clones and leaves some out. The table has around 33,000 clones, approximately 69% seen once. The entry originates in a study of vaccination effects on CD4 cells after COVID-19. ViraFEST expansion of antigen-specific CD4+ T cells with viral peptide pools preceded sequencing. The authors isolated CD4+ T cells after roughly 10 days of culture. Participants received two doses of either the BNT162b2 or mRNA-1273 vaccine. The germline V and J ends were trimmed by 3 bases and 6 bases, with 28 bases remaining between them. The CDR3 contains 19 residues. Germline assignment: CDR1 SNHLY and CDR2 FYNNEI.

The chain recombines TRBV2 with TRBJ2-3; the D gene is possibly TRBD1 (6 bases). The sequence came from a human donor who received a COVID-19 vaccine. The sequences come from CD4+ T cells from PBMCs cultured with SARS-CoV-2 spike peptides, collected after COVID-19 vaccination. The CDR3 DNA reads TGTGCCAGCAGTGAGGGCTTCCAAGGGGGTCGCCAATCCCACGATACGCAGTATTTT. Translating it yields CASSEGFQGGRQSHDTQYF.